Listed below are T cell receptor beta chains from one sample, sequenced in a study of circulating and synovial CD4+ cells in juvenile arthritis. Sequencing used immunoSEQ multiplex PCR; TCRdb keeps in-frame clones, though not all of them. The table includes 2,700 or so clones, more than 75% detected once. The source material was HLA-DR+ CD4+ T cells from blood. The receptors were gathered from a human donor with juvenile idiopathic arthritis. Each CDR3 is given with its conserved first and last residue. D genes are given only for firm matches. For some rows the clone size is stated as once, few or many, or as a class when expanded; others skip it.

size: NA; D: TRBD2; V: TRBV5-1; J: TRBJ2-2; length: 15; DNA: TGCGCCAGCAGCCGGACTAGCGGAAACACCGGGGAGCTGTTTTTT; CDR3: CASSRTSGNTGELFF
size: NA; D: TRBD2; V: TRBV27; J: TRBJ2-1; length: 17; DNA: TGTGCCAGCAGCAGAAACCCGACTAGCGGGAGATACAATGAGCAGTTCTTC; CDR3: CASSRNPTSGRYNEQFF
size: NA; D: NA; V: TRBV6-5; J: TRBJ1-6; length: 16; DNA: TGTGCCAGCAGTTACCGTGGACACTTATATAATTCACCCCTCCACTTT; CDR3: CASSYRGHLYNSPLHF
size: NA; D: TRBD1; V: TRBV28; J: TRBJ1-2; length: 15; DNA: TGTGCCAGCAGTTGGGACAGGGGGCGGTCAAATGGCTACACCTTC; CDR3: CASSWDRGRSNGYTF
size: large; D: NA; V: TRBV10-3; J: TRBJ1-1; length: 14; DNA: TGTGCCATCAGAGGGGCAGGGGCGAACACTGAAGCTTTCTTT; CDR3: CAIRGAGANTEAFF
size: NA; D: TRBD1; V: TRBV4-3; J: TRBJ1-4; length: 15; DNA: TGCGCCAGCAGCCAAAACAGGGGGCTCGGTGAAAAACTGTTTTTT; CDR3: CASSQNRGLGEKLFF
size: NA; D: NA; V: TRBV28; J: TRBJ2-1; length: 14; DNA: TGTGCCAGCGTTAGCGCCCCAGGGGTGAATGAGCAGTTCTTC; CDR3: CASVSAPGVNEQFF
size: NA; D: TRBD1; V: TRBV27; J: TRBJ1-2; length: 13; DNA: TGTGCCAGCAGTCCTAGGGACAGGGCTGGCTACACCTTC; CDR3: CASSPRDRAGYTF
size: NA; D: TRBD2; V: TRBV10-3; J: TRBJ2-5; length: 15; DNA: TGTGCCATCAGAGGTAGCGGGGGGGGAGAAGAGACCCAGTACTTC; CDR3: CAIRGSGGGEETQYF
size: NA; D: NA; V: TRBV27; J: TRBJ1-6; length: 15; DNA: TGCGCCAGCAGCCCCTCGCCCGGGTCCTTAGAGGACCTCCACTTT; CDR3: CASSPSPGSLEDLHF
size: NA; D: TRBD1; V: TRBV18; J: TRBJ2-7; length: 13; DNA: TGTGCCAGCTCACCGGAGTCAGGGGGCGACCAGTACTTC; CDR3: CASSPESGGDQYF
size: NA; D: TRBD1; V: TRBV6-5; J: TRBJ1-1; length: 15; DNA: TGTGCCAGCAGTCAGTCCGGGACAGGTTACACTGAAGCTTTCTTT; CDR3: CASSQSGTGYTEAFF
size: NA; D: NA; V: TRBV27; J: TRBJ2-7; length: 13; DNA: TGTGCCAGCACCCCGGGTTCCTCCTACGAGCAGTACTTC; CDR3: CASTPGSSYEQYF
size: NA; D: TRBD1; V: TRBV18; J: TRBJ1-4; length: 18; DNA: TGTGCCAGCTCACCACGACAGGGTTTTTTTGCAACTAATGAAAAACTGTTTTTT; CDR3: CASSPRQGFFATNEKLFF
size: NA; D: NA; V: TRBV6-5; J: TRBJ1-1; length: 13; DNA: TGTGCCAGCGCGACAGGCTTGAACACTGAAGCTTTCTTT; CDR3: CASATGLNTEAFF
size: NA; D: TRBD1; V: TRBV6-6; J: TRBJ1-2; length: 15; DNA: TGTGCCAGCAGTTGGTCGACAGGGGGTATCGAGGGCTACACCTTC; CDR3: CASSWSTGGIEGYTF
size: NA; D: TRBD1; V: TRBV6-4; J: TRBJ2-3; length: 15; DNA: TGTGCCAGCAGCGGGGGACAGGGCGAAACAGATACGCAGTATTTT; CDR3: CASSGGQGETDTQYF
size: NA; D: TRBD1; V: TRBV7-9; J: TRBJ1-5; length: 14; DNA: TGTGCCAGCAGCTCGACAGGGTCGCATCAGCCCCAGCATTTT; CDR3: CASSSTGSHQPQHF
size: NA; D: NA; V: TRBV27; J: TRBJ1-6; length: 15; DNA: TGTGCCAGCAGTTTATCTCGCCGGGGAAATTCACCCCTCCACTTT; CDR3: CASSLSRRGNSPLHF
size: NA; D: TRBD1; V: TRBV28; J: TRBJ1-2; length: 15; DNA: TGTGCCAGCAGTCAAGCCGGGACAGGGACCTTTGGCTACACCTTC; CDR3: CASSQAGTGTFGYTF
size: NA; D: NA; V: TRBV9; J: TRBJ1-6; length: 13; DNA: TGTGCCAGCAGCGTAGCGGGGAATTCACCCCTCCACTTT; CDR3: CASSVAGNSPLHF
size: NA; D: NA; V: TRBV6-5; J: TRBJ1-1; length: 12; DNA: TGTGCCAGCAGTTTCGAATCGGGTAGGGCTTTCTTT; CDR3: CASSFESGRAFF
size: NA; D: TRBD1; V: TRBV5-3; J: TRBJ2-7; length: 13; DNA: TGTGCCTTCCCCAGGGACAGGAGGTACGAGCAGTACTTC; CDR3: CAFPRDRRYEQYF
size: NA; D: TRBD1; V: TRBV18; J: TRBJ1-2; length: 15; DNA: TGTGCCAGCTCACCAGGACAGGAGACAACCTATGGCTACACCTTC; CDR3: CASSPGQETTYGYTF
size: NA; D: NA; V: TRBV29-1; J: TRBJ1-3; length: 13; DNA: TGCAGCGCCTGGATGGTACAGGGAAACACCATATATTTT; CDR3: CSAWMVQGNTIYF
size: NA; D: NA; V: TRBV6-5; J: TRBJ1-1; length: 15; DNA: TGTGCCAGCAGACCCCCGGACAGACAGAACACTGAAGCTTTCTTT; CDR3: CASRPPDRQNTEAFF
size: few; D: NA; V: TRBV6-1; J: TRBJ1-1; length: 13; DNA: TGTGCCAGCAGTTTTTCAACCGGGGGAGACGCTTTCTTT; CDR3: CASSFSTGGDAFF
size: NA; D: TRBD1; V: TRBV5-5; J: TRBJ1-2; length: 13; DNA: TGTGCCAGCAGCCAGAAACAGGGGAGAGGCTACACCTTC; CDR3: CASSQKQGRGYTF
size: NA; D: TRBD1; V: TRBV19; J: TRBJ2-2; length: 16; DNA: TGTGCCAGTAGTACCAGGACAGGGCAAAAAGCCGGGGAGCTGTTTTTT; CDR3: CASSTRTGQKAGELFF
size: NA; D: TRBD1; V: TRBV4-1; J: TRBJ1-5; length: 15; DNA: TGCGCCAGCAGCTTGGACAGGGCGGACAATCAGCCCCAGCATTTT; CDR3: CASSLDRADNQPQHF
size: few; D: NA; V: TRBV7-2; J: TRBJ2-3; length: 14; DNA: TGTGCCAGCAGCCTCAGGGTTGCCACAGATACGCAGTATTTT; CDR3: CASSLRVATDTQYF
size: NA; D: NA; V: TRBV10-3; J: TRBJ2-3; length: 14; DNA: TGTGCCATCAGTGACATCCAGGGTGGAGATACGCAGTATTTT; CDR3: CAISDIQGGDTQYF
size: NA; D: NA; V: TRBV15; J: TRBJ2-7; length: 20; DNA: TGTGCCACCAGCAGAGACGGGGACATCAGGGGTATTAGCAGCTCCTACGAGCAGTACTTC; CDR3: CATSRDGDIRGISSSYEQYF
size: NA; D: TRBD1; V: TRBV27; J: TRBJ1-1; length: 15; DNA: TGTGCCAGCAGTCCTTATGGACAGGGAAGGATTGAAGCTTTCTTT; CDR3: CASSPYGQGRIEAFF
size: NA; D: TRBD1; V: TRBV27; J: TRBJ1-2; length: 16; DNA: TGTGCCAGCAGTTCTTACGGGACAGGGGGCATCGGGGGCTACACCTTC; CDR3: CASSSYGTGGIGGYTF
size: NA; D: TRBD1; V: TRBV4-3; J: TRBJ2-7; length: 16; DNA: TGCGCCAGCAGCCAAGTTAAAGGACAGGGGGCCGGGGAGCAGTACTTC; CDR3: CASSQVKGQGAGEQYF
size: NA; D: NA; V: TRBV7-8; J: TRBJ2-2; length: 17; DNA: TGTGCCAGCAGCTTAAGGTCTGGCGGGGAGAACACCGGGGAGCTGTTTTTT; CDR3: CASSLRSGGENTGELFF
size: NA; D: NA; V: TRBV5-1; J: TRBJ1-5; length: 14; DNA: TGCGCCAGCAGCACTGAGGGGGGCAATCAGCCCCAGCATTTT; CDR3: CASSTEGGNQPQHF
size: once; D: TRBD1; V: TRBV5-6; J: TRBJ1-2; length: 16; DNA: TGTGCCAGCAAGTTCGGCACAGGGGGATTGATTTATGGCTACACCTTC; CDR3: CASKFGTGGLIYGYTF
size: NA; D: TRBD2; V: TRBV5-4; J: TRBJ2-7; length: 15; DNA: TGTGCCAGCAGCTTGGCCCTAGCGGGAGTAGACGAGCAGTACTTC; CDR3: CASSLALAGVDEQYF
size: NA; D: TRBD1; V: TRBV12-5; J: TRBJ2-1; length: 14; DNA: TGTGCTAGCGCATGGACAGGGTGGGCCAATGAGCAGTTCTTC; CDR3: CASAWTGWANEQFF
size: NA; D: NA; V: TRBV5-6; J: TRBJ1-6; length: 14; DNA: TGTGCCAGCAGCTTGCGCGAGTTCGGTTCACCCCTCCACTTT; CDR3: CASSLREFGSPLHF
size: NA; D: TRBD2; V: TRBV27; J: TRBJ2-7; length: 14; DNA: TGTGCCAGCAGACATATAGCGGGGGCCTACGAGCAGTACTTC; CDR3: CASRHIAGAYEQYF
size: NA; D: TRBD1; V: TRBV5-1; J: TRBJ1-6; length: 14; DNA: TGCGCCAGCAGCCCCGGACAGGGGTATTCACCCCTCCACTTT; CDR3: CASSPGQGYSPLHF